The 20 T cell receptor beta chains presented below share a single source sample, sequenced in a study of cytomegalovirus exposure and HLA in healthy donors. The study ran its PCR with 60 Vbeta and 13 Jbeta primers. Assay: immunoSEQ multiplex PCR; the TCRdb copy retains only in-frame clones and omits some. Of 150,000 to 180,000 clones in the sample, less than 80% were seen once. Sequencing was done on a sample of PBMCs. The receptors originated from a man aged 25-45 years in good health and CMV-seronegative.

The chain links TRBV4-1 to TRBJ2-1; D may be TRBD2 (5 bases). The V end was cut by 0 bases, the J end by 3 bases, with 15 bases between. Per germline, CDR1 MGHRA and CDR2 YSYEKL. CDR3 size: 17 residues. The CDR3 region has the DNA TGCGCCAGCAGCCAAGATCAGGTGAGCGGTTACTACAATGAGCAGTTCTTC. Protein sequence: CASSQDQVSGYYNEQFF.

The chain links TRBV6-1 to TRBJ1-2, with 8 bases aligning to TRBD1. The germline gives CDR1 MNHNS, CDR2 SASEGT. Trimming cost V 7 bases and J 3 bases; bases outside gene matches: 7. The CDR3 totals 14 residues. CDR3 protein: CASTSGTGHYGYTF. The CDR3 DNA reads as TGTGCCAGCACCTCCGGGACAGGCCACTATGGCTACACCTTC.

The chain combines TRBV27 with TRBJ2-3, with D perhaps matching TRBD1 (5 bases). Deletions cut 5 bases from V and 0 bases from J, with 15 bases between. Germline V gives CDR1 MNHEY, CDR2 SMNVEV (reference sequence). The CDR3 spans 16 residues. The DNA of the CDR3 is TGTGCCAGCAGTCTTGCAGGGTCGTCTAGCACAGATACGCAGTATTTT. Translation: CASSLAGSSSTDTQYF.

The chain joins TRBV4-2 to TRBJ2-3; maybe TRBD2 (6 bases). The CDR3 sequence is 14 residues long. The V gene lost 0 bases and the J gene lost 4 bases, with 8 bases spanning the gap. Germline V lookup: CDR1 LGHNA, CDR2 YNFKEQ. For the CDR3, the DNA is TGTGCCAGCAGCCAAGAACTAGCCGCAGATACGCAGTATTTT. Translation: CASSQELAADTQYF.

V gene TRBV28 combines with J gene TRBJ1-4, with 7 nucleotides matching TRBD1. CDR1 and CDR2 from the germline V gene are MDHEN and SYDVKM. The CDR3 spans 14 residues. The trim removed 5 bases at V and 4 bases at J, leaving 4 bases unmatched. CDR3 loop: CASSQGQSNEKLFF. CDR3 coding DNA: TGTGCCAGCAGTCAGGGACAGAGTAATGAAAAACTGTTTTTT.

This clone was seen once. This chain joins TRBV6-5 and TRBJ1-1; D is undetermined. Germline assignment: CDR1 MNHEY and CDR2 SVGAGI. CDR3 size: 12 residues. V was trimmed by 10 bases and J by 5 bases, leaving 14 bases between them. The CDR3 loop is CATSRAGTEAFF. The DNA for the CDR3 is TGTGCCACTTCAAGGGCGGGGACTGAAGCTTTCTTT.

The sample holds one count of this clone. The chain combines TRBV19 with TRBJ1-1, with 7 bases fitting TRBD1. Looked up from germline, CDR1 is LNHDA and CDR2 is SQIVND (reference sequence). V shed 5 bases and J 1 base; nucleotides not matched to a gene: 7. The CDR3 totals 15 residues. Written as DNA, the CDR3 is TGTGCCAGTAGTCCCGAGACAGGGAGGAACACTGAAGCTTTCTTT. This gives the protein CASSPETGRNTEAFF.

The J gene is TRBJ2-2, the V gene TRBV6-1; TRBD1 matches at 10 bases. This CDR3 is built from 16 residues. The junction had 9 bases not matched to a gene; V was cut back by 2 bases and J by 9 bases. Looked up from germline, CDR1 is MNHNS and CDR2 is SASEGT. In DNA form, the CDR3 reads TGTGCCAGCAGTGAAAAGACAGGGGGCCCGAACCGGGAGCTGTTTTTT. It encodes CASSEKTGGPNRELFF.

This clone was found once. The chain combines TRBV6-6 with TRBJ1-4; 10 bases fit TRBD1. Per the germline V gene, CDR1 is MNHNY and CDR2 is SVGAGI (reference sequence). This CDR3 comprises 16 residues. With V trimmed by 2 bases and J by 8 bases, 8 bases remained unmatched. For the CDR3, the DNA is TGTGCCAGCAGTTACGGGACAGGGGCGGTGGGAGAAAAACTGTTTTTT. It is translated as CASSYGTGAVGEKLFF.

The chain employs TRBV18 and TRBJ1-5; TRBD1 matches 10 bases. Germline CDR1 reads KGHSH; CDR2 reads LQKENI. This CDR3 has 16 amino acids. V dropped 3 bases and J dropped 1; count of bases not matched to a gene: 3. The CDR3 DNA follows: TGTGCCAGCTCACCGCGACAGGGGGCGAGCAATCAGCCCCAGCATTTT. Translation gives CASSPRQGASNQPQHF.

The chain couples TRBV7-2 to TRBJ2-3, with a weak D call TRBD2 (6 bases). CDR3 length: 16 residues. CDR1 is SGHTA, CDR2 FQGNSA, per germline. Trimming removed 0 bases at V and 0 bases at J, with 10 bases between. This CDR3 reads CASSLASGTSTDTQYF. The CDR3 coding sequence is TGTGCCAGCAGCTTAGCTAGCGGAACTAGCACAGATACGCAGTATTTT.

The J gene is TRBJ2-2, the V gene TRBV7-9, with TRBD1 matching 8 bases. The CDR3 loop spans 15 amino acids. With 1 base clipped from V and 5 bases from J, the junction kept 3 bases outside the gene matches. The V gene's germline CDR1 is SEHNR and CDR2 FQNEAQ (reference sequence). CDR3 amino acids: CASSLETGVTGELFF. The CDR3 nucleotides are TGTGCCAGCAGCTTAGAGACAGGGGTGACCGGGGAGCTGTTTTTT.

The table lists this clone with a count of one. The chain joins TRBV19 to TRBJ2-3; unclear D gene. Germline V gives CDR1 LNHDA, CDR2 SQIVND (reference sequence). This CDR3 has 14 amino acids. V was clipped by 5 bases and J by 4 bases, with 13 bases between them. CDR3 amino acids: CASSPRPSPDTQYF. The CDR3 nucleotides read TGTGCCAGTAGTCCTAGGCCCTCTCCAGATACGCAGTATTTT.

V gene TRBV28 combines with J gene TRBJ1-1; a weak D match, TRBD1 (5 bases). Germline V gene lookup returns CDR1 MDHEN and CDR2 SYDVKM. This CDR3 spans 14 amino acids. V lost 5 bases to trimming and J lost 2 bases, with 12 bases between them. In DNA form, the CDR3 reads TGTGCCAGCAGTGACAGAAACATAAACACTGAAGCTTTCTTT. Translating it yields CASSDRNINTEAFF.

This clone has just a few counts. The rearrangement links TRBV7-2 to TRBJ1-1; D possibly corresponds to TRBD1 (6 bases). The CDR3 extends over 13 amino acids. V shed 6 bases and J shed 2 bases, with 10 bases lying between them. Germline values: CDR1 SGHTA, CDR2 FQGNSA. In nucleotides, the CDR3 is TGTGCCAGCAGACGACAGGTTAACACTGAAGCTTTCTTT. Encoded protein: CASRRQVNTEAFF.

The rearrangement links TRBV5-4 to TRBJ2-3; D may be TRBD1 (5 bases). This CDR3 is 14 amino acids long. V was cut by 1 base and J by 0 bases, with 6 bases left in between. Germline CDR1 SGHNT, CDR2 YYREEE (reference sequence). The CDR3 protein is CASSLTGSTDTQYF. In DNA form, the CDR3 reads TGTGCCAGCAGCTTGACAGGTAGCACAGATACGCAGTATTTT.

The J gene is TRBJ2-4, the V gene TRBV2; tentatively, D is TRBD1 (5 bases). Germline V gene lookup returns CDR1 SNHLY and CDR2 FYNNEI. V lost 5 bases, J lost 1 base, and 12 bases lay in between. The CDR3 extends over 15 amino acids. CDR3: CASSTIGAAKNIQYF. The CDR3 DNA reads TGTGCCAGCAGTACAATTGGGGCGGCCAAAAACATTCAGTACTTC.

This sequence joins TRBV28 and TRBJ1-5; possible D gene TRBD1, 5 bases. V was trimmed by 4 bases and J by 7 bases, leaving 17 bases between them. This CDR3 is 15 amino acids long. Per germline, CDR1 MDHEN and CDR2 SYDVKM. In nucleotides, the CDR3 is TGTGCCAGCAGTTACGGTCAAAGGGGTATCCAGCCCCAGCATTTT. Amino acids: CASSYGQRGIQPQHF.

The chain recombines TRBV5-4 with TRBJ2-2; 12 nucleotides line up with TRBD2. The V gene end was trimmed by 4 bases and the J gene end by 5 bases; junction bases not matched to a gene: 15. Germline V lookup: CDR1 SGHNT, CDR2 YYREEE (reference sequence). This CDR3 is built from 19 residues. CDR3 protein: CASSQGLAGSPGGTGELFF. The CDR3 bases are TGTGCCAGCAGCCAAGGACTAGCGGGGTCCCCGGGGGGGACCGGGGAGCTGTTTTTT.

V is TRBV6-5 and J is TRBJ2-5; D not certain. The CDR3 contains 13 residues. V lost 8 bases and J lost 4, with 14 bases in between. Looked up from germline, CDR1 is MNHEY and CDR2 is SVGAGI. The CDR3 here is CASESLRRETQYF. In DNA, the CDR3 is TGTGCCAGCGAGAGTCTGAGGCGAGAGACCCAGTACTTC.